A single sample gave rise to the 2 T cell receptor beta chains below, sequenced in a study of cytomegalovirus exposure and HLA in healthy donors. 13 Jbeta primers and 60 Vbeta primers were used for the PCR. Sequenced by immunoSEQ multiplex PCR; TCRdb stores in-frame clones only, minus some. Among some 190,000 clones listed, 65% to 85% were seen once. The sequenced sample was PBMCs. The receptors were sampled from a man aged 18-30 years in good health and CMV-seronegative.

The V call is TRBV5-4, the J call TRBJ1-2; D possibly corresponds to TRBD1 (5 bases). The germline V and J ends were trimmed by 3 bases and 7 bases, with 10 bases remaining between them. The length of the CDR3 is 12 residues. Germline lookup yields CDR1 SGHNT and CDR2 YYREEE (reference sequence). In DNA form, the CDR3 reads TGTGCCAGCAGCTGGGGAGGGGTTGGCTACACCTTC. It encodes CASSWGGVGYTF.

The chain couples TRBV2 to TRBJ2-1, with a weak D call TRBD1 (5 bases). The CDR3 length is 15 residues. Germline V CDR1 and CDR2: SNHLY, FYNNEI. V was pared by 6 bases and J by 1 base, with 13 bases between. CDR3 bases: TGTGCCAGCAGCACCAGGGCTCGGTCCTACAATGAGCAGTTCTTC. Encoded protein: CASSTRARSYNEQFF.